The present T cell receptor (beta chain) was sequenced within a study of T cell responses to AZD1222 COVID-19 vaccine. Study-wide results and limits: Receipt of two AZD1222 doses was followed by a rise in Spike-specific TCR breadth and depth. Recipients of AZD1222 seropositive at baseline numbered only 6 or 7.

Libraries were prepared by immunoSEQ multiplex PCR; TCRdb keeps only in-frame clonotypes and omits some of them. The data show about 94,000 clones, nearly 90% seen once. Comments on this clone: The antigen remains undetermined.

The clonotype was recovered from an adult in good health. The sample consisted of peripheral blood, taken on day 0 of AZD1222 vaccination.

CDR3 bases: TGTGCCAGCAGCCTCGCAAGGGCAGCGGGGTCTCCTTCCCAGCATTTT. It yields the protein CASSLARAAGSPSQHF. The rearrangement uses TRBV7-8 and TRBJ1-5; D is unclear. V dropped 5 bases and J dropped 11 bases, with 25 bases sitting between them. Germline-derived CDR1 and CDR2 are SGHVS and FQNEAQ. CDR3 length: 16 residues.